This T cell receptor (beta chain) was recorded in a study of Graves' ophthalmopathy and Graves' hyperthyroidism (dated by TCRdb to 2016 to 2019). In terms of the full investigation: Peripheral blood was collected at initial diagnosis, prior to any treatment. TCR beta repertoire signatures were used to distinguish Graves' ophthalmopathy from Graves' hyperthyroidism and to predict progression to ophthalmopathy. In total, approximately 130 blood samples were TCR-sequenced: fewer than 50 ophthalmopathy, over 70 hyperthyroidism and roughly 17 hyperthyroidism-to-ophthalmopathy patients. To explore V-J signatures that separate ophthalmopathy from hyperthyroidism, a discovery set of about a hundred patients was enrolled, consisting of 40 to 45 with ophthalmopathy and roughly 60 with stable hyperthyroidism. The independent validation cohort included roughly 19 hyperthyroidism patients plus 17 patients who later progressed from hyperthyroidism to ophthalmopathy. In six hyperthyroidism patients, T-cell repertoires of thyroid tissue and blood were compared. After sampling, hyperthyroidism patients received methimazole starting at 30 mg daily, and ophthalmopathy patients received high-dose intravenous methylprednisolone. For training and testing, the roughly 100 patients in the discovery cohort were randomly divided in a 7:3 ratio. General conclusions and limits of the study: Most of the expanded thyroid clonotypes with a frequency above 0.001 were also detected in blood, and it was suggested that the thyroid immune response may be reflected by blood repertoires. Sample size was not predetermined statistically, and investigators were not blinded to group allocation. The 13-signature model separated ophthalmopathy from stable hyperthyroidism with 87.88% sensitivity and roughly 84% specificity in cross-validation, and 80%/75% in the test set. In validation, the model predicted ophthalmopathy progression with 70.59% sensitivity and around 72% specificity; eleven to twelve predicted patients were CT-confirmed with GO in a median of 6.5 months.

The ophthalmopathy patients had moderately to severely active disease, with a Clinical Activity Score of 3 or higher, a NOSPECS grade of 4 or higher, and a disease duration of less than 3 months. Patients with other autoimmune diseases, uncontrolled infections, pregnancy or lactation were excluded. Diagnosis relied on clinical symptoms, serum thyroxine, TRAb, thyroid ultrasound and orbital computed tomography. PBMCs were isolated from about 9.1 ml of fresh peripheral blood by Ficoll-Paque density gradient centrifugation. Total RNA was extracted using Trizol reagent, and RNA quality was checked on an Agilent 2100 Bioanalyzer. Many counts were recorded for this clonotype. This clone's antigen is unknown. Base qualities are missing; no much larger clone stands one base away. CDR1 MNHEY and CDR2 SVGAGI were looked up in the germline V gene. Taken from cysteine to phenylalanine, the CDR3 has 15 residues. Only CDR3 DNA remains: 45 bases, in frame from the first base. Cut back by 6 bases and 0 bases, the V and J ends lie 14 bases apart.

For repertoire sequencing, the TCR beta CDR3 regions were amplified from RNA transcripts. The first round of RT-PCR was done with HTBI primers and the Qiagen OneStep RT-PCR kit, and was followed by a second round of multiplex PCR, then size selection and purification. The libraries underwent paired-end sequencing with 100 bp reads on an Illumina HiSeq2000. On the authors' methods: SOAPnuke was used to process the reads, throwing out any read that had adapters, had uncalled bases, had a mean Phred below 15, or lacked an exact constant-primer or identifier match. High-quality paired reads were merged with COPE v1.2.5. Clonotypes were defined as unique nucleotide sequences and were aligned to IMGT TRB V, D and J references using MiTCR v1.1. The analysis was limited to V-J combinations with a frequency above 0.0001, which together covered roughly 99% of the repertoires. A TCR clonal expansion and chaos score per V-J combination was defined as the ratio of F50 clonal expansion to chaos observed in the TCRdist matrix. Welch's t-statistics and random forest were used to reduce features to about a dozen V-J combinations, which were fed into a naive Bayes classifier. The Morisita-Horn index was used to measure how similar the thyroid and blood repertoires were. The raw public data were reprocessed by TCRdb itself: fastp quality trimming at Q25, MiXCR clonotype calling, in-frame beta chains only. Here each entry gathers all rows of one CDR3 protein and keeps the most common genes and DNA. It is TCRdb's table, rather than the study itself, that gives the V and J calls and clone size. This sample gives under 200,000 distinct CDR3 sequences in total; under 40% of them show up just once. Less than 6% of the sample lies in the top ten.

The sequence derives from a middle-aged woman with Graves' ophthalmopathy. Donor details come from another sample of the same person, matched by shared clones. Sequences were obtained from peripheral blood. Recombination connected TRBV6-5 to TRBJ2-5, with the D gene uncertain. CDR3 loop: CASRRGGSNQETQYF. The DNA is TGTGCCAGCAGAAGAGGCGGCAGCAACCAAGAGACCCAGTACTTC.